The next 7 T cell receptor beta chains were all read from a single sample in a study of blood T cell repertoires in COVID-19. Sequenced by immunoSEQ multiplex PCR; TCRdb stores in-frame clones only, minus some. The repertoire holds approximately 100,000 clones, with around 94% as singletons. Material: peripheral blood. The receptors derive from a man between 50 and 59 years old with active COVID-19.

This clone occurred once. The chain combines TRBV18 with TRBJ2-7; TRBD2 matches 7 bases. V dropped 5 bases and J dropped 4; count of bases not matched to a gene: 8. In germline, CDR1 is KGHSH, CDR2 LQKENI. This CDR3 has 14 amino acids. DNA of the CDR3: TGTGCCAGCTCAGTAGGCGGGGGAAGTTACGAGCAGTACTTC. Protein sequence: CASSVGGGSYEQYF.

The chain links TRBV9 to TRBJ2-2; 7 positions agree with TRBD1. CDR3 length: 13 amino acids. CDR1 and CDR2 (germline): SGDLS, YYNGEE. After removal of 2 bases from V and 6 bases from J, the junction contained 1 base not matched to a gene. For the CDR3, the DNA is TGTGCCAGCAGCGTTCAGGGGGCCGGGGAGCTGTTTTTT. It codes for CASSVQGAGELFF.

J is TRBJ1-6 and V is TRBV25-1; no reliable D call. V lost 6 bases, J lost 8 bases, and 14 bases lay in between. The V gene's germline CDR1 is MGHDK and CDR2 SYGVNS. The CDR3 runs 14 residues. The CDR3 coding sequence is TGTGCCAGCAGAGTAGCGGGGTTAGATTCACCCCTCCACTTT. Translated: CASRVAGLDSPLHF.

This clone was picked up a small number of times. The CDR3 region is CAIRKGDTIYF. The CDR3, as DNA: TGTGCCATCAGGAAAGGGGACACCATATATTTT. This chain joins TRBV10-3 and TRBJ1-3; D may be TRBD1 (5 bases). Trimming left V 6 bases short and J 8 bases short, with 8 bases between. This CDR3 spans 11 amino acids. Germline V CDR1 and CDR2: ENHRY, SYGVKD.

CDR3 in DNA: TGTGCCTGGAGCCGGGACAGGGGACAGCCCCAGCATTTT. Protein: CAWSRDRGQPQHF. The chain is built from TRBV30 and TRBJ1-5; 10 bases align to TRBD1. Germline V gives CDR1 GTSNPN, CDR2 SVGIG (reference sequence). The CDR3 runs to 13 residues. V was clipped by 3 bases and J by 7 bases; unmatched bases: 3.

The chain links TRBV28 to TRBJ1-6; D may be TRBD1 (5 bases). CDR1 and CDR2 from the germline V gene are MDHEN and SYDVKM. V was clipped by 8 bases and J by 5 bases, with 16 bases between them. The CDR3 is made up of 15 amino acids. The CDR3 region is CASGSGGRNNSPLHF. CDR3 bases: TGTGCCAGCGGATCGGGGGGTCGGAATAATTCACCCCTCCACTTT. The full variable domain, in which reference TRBV28 and TRBJ1-6 provide the parts outside the CDR3, is DVKVTQSSRYLVKRTGEKVFLECVQDMDHENMFWYRQDPGLGLRLIYFSYDVKMKEKGDIPEGYSVSREKKERFSLILESASTNQTSMYLCASGSGGRNNSPLHFGNGTRLTVT.

This CDR3 reads CASSSTSGRTSSYNEQFF. The CDR3, as DNA: TGTGCCAGCAGTTCGACTAGCGGGAGAACGAGCTCCTACAATGAGCAGTTCTTC. The chain recombines TRBV28 with TRBJ2-1; 12 nucleotides align to TRBD2. The junction had 7 bases not matched to a gene; V was cut back by 4 bases and J by 0 bases. Germline V gene lookup returns CDR1 MDHEN and CDR2 SYDVKM. There are 18 residues in the CDR3.